The 21 T cell receptor beta chains below all came from one sample that was sequenced in a study of blood T cell repertoires in COVID-19 (dated by TCRdb to 2020 to 2021). Library creation used the immunoSEQ multiplex PCR assay. TCRdb took over this immuneACCESS table, retaining in-frame rearrangements with V and J assigned. Such tables are incomplete; in checked studies, under half of the missing clones stem from an unresolved V gene, and the remainder is unexplained. This sample lists about 120,000 clones; 70% to 90% were detected once. 3.9% of the sample goes to the ten largest clones. The material sequenced was peripheral blood. These receptors were collected from a man aged 60-69 years with acute or convalescent COVID-19.

The chain recombines TRBV5-1 with TRBJ2-1; a weak D match, TRBD2 (6 bases). The CDR3 consists of 14 residues. Trimming removed 5 bases at V and 0 bases at J, with 9 bases between. Germline V gene data show CDR1 as SGHRS and CDR2 as YFSETQ. CDR3 bases: TGCGCCAGCAGGAGGGACTCCTCCTACAATGAGCAGTTCTTC. Encoded protein: CASRRDSSYNEQFF.

The V and J genes are TRBV19 and TRBJ1-2, with D perhaps matching TRBD1 (5 bases). CDR1 is LNHDA and CDR2 is SQIVND in the germline V gene (reference sequence). CDR3 length: 16 amino acids. Between the trimmed V and J ends, which lost 10 bases and 3 bases, there was a span of 24 bases. The CDR3 DNA sequence: TGTGCCACTTCAAGGAGGGGTTGGAGTCGGGACTATGGCTACACCTTC. Its protein is CATSRRGWSRDYGYTF. Combining the CDR3 with reference TRBV19 and TRBJ1-2 gives the whole variable domain DGGITQSPKYLFRKEGQNVTLSCEQNLNHDAMYWYRQDPGQGLRLIYYSQIVNDFQKGDIAEGYSVSREKKESFPLTVTSAQKNPTAFYLCATSRRGWSRDYGYTFGSGTRLTVV.

This clone was counted a few times. The DNA for the CDR3 is TGTGCCAGCAGCTTGGTAGGGGGTCACGAGCAGTACTTC. Protein sequence: CASSLVGGHEQYF. This chain joins TRBV5-6 and TRBJ2-7, with a possible D match to TRBD1 (6 bases). Germline lookup yields CDR1 SGHDT and CDR2 YYEEEE. Trimming removed 0 bases from V and 5 bases from J, with 9 bases in between. The CDR3 consists of 13 residues.

The chain couples TRBV5-4 to TRBJ2-4; D may be TRBD1 (6 bases). This CDR3 region has 14 residues. Trimming shortened V by 0 bases and J by 6 bases, and 10 bases separated the two germline ends. Germline CDR1 is SGHNT and CDR2 is YYREEE (reference sequence). The CDR3 DNA is TGTGCCAGCAGCTTGGGAGACAGGCGAAACATTCAGTACTTC. Its protein is CASSLGDRRNIQYF. The full variable domain, rest sourced from reference TRBV5-4 and TRBJ2-4, is ETGVTQSPTHLIKTRGQQVTLRCSSQSGHNTVSWYQQALGQGPQFIFQYYREEENGRGNFPPRFSGLQFPNYSSELNVNALELDDSALYLCASSLGDRRNIQYFGAGTRLSVL.

This clone turned up a few times. The J gene is TRBJ2-7, the V gene TRBV6-2 or TRBV6-3; 10 nucleotides align to TRBD1. Germline-derived CDR1 and CDR2 are MNHEY and SVGEGT. This CDR3 has 13 amino acids. Trimming at V came to 6 bases and at J to 3 bases, leaving 2 bases not matched to a gene. The DNA for the CDR3 is TGTGCCAGCAGCCGGGACAGGGGCTACGAGCAGTACTTC. This encodes CASSRDRGYEQYF.

The chain carries TRBV29-1 and TRBJ1-2; 8 bases fit TRBD1. The V gene's germline CDR1 is SQVTM and CDR2 ANQGSEA. The J segment lost 3 bases and the V segment lost 3 bases, leaving 3 bases of the junction unmatched. The CDR3 is 13 amino acids. The CDR3 region has the DNA TGCAGCGTTGATGGACAGGGATACTATGGCTACACCTTC. Amino acids: CSVDGQGYYGYTF.

This chain links TRBV27 with TRBJ1-5; D not certain. Germline-derived CDR1 and CDR2 are MNHEY and SMNVEV (reference sequence). The CDR3 extends over 15 amino acids. V lost 2 bases, J lost 0 bases, and 8 bases lay in between. The CDR3 loop is CASSLNGDSNQPQHF. The CDR3 DNA reads TGTGCCAGCAGTTTAAACGGGGATAGCAATCAGCCCCAGCATTTT.

In its sample, this clone was seen once. The chain uses TRBV5-4 and TRBJ2-7; the match to TRBD1 covers 10 bases. The germline gives CDR1 SGHNT, CDR2 YYREEE (reference sequence). V was pared by 4 bases and J by 5 bases, with 6 bases of the junction left unmatched. The CDR3 has 14 amino acids. The CDR3 reads CASSVRDRGHEQYF. The DNA for the CDR3 is TGTGCCAGCAGCGTCCGGGACAGGGGACACGAGCAGTACTTC.

The chain couples TRBV11-2 to TRBJ1-4; TRBD1 agrees at 7 bases. This CDR3 has 14 residues. Germline lookup yields CDR1 SGHAT and CDR2 FQNNGV. The trim removed 6 bases at V and 6 bases at J, leaving 7 bases unmatched. CDR3 nucleotide sequence: TGTGCCAGCAGTTCCGGGACAGCGGATGAAAAACTGTTTTTT. Its protein is CASSSGTADEKLFF.

The chain combines TRBV27 with TRBJ2-1, with 11 bases identical to TRBD2. Germline values: CDR1 MNHEY, CDR2 SMNVEV (reference sequence). V gave up 7 bases and J gave up 0 bases; unmatched junction bases: 5. CDR3 size: 16 residues. The CDR3 bases are TGTGCCAGCACCCGACTAGCGGGAAACTCCTACAATGAGCAGTTCTTC. It translates to CASTRLAGNSYNEQFF.

The rearrangement uses TRBV13 and TRBJ2-7, with 12 nucleotides matching TRBD2. The CDR3 contains 14 residues. V gave up 9 bases and J gave up 5 bases; unmatched junction bases: 8. Germline V gene lookup returns CDR1 PRHDT and CDR2 FYEKMQ (reference sequence). The CDR3 DNA follows: TGTGCCAGTCGACTAGCGGGAGTCCCTGACGAGCAGTACTTC. Its translation: CASRLAGVPDEQYF.

The chain employs TRBV6-6 and TRBJ1-5; D is unclear. The CDR3 extends over 13 amino acids. The ends were cut back, 2 bases at V and 11 bases at J, with 13 bases in the middle. Looked up from germline, CDR1 is MNHNY and CDR2 is SVGAGI (reference sequence). CDR3 coding DNA: TGTGCCAGCAGTTACGAACGGGTCAACGCCCAGCATTTT. This gives the protein CASSYERVNAQHF.

This rearrangement joins TRBV9 to TRBJ1-3, with no clear D. The CDR3 is made up of 16 amino acids. Germline-derived CDR1 and CDR2 are SGDLS and YYNGEE. V shed 2 bases and J shed 0 bases, with 12 bases lying between them. CDR3 amino acids: CASSVIAADSGNTIYF. CDR3 bases: TGTGCCAGCAGCGTTATCGCGGCCGACTCTGGAAACACCATATATTTT.

This clone was seen more than once but under ten times. This chain connects TRBV5-8 to TRBJ2-1; TRBD1 aligns across 9 bases. J lost 4 bases, V lost 4 bases, and 6 bases had no gene match. This CDR3 contains 15 residues. Germline CDR1 and CDR2: SGHTS and YDEGEE. CDR3 DNA sequence: TGTGCCAGCAGCCCGGGACAGGGTGGGTACAATGAGCAGTTCTTC. It specifies CASSPGQGGYNEQFF. Full variable domain (outside the CDR3, taken from reference TRBV5-8 and TRBJ2-1): EAGVTQSPTHLIKTRGQQATLRCSPISGHTSVYWYQQALGLGLQFLLWYDEGEERNRGNFPPRFSGRQFPNYSSELNVNALELEDSALYLCASSPGQGGYNEQFFGPGTRLTVL.

The chain uses TRBV28 and TRBJ1-2; the D is unclear. Trimming pared 6 bases from V and 7 bases from J, leaving 24 bases between. CDR3 size: 16 residues. Germline V gene data show CDR1 as MDHEN and CDR2 as SYDVKM. In DNA, the CDR3 is TGTGCCAGCAGCCCTACTCAGGAGGGCGAGCGTGGTGGCTACACCTTC. Translating it yields CASSPTQEGERGGYTF.

The chain couples TRBV6-5 to TRBJ2-1; D perhaps matches TRBD1 (5 bases). Trimming left V 0 bases short and J 6 bases short, with 12 bases between. Germline V gene lookup returns CDR1 MNHEY and CDR2 SVGAGI. The CDR3 has 15 residues. CDR3 bases: TGTGCCAGCAGTTACTCATGGGATACAGGCAATGAGCAGTTCTTC. Protein sequence: CASSYSWDTGNEQFF.

The rearrangement joins TRBV9 to TRBJ2-3; 14 bases are shared with TRBD2. Germline loops: CDR1 SGDLS, CDR2 YYNGEE. The CDR3 is 14 amino acids. Germline trimming cut 0 bases from V and 10 bases from J; bases unmatched to any gene: 1. CDR3 protein: CASSVGLAGGPQYF. In nucleotides, the CDR3 is TGTGCCAGCAGCGTAGGACTAGCGGGAGGGCCGCAGTATTTT.

CDR3 protein: CASSLSRQEPQHF. The CDR3 region has the DNA TGTGCCAGCAGTTTATCGAGACAAGAGCCCCAGCATTTT. The chain carries TRBV27 and TRBJ1-5; D gene ambiguous. The CDR3 length is 13 residues. Trimming took off 0 bases at V and 8 bases at J, with 8 bases between the two ends. Looked up from germline, CDR1 is MNHEY and CDR2 is SMNVEV (reference sequence).

CDR3 amino acids: CASSHPQGASEQYF. In DNA form, the CDR3 reads TGTGCCAGCAGCCACCCGCAGGGGGCTAGCGAGCAGTACTTC. The chain is built from TRBV7-9 and TRBJ2-7, with 8 bases aligning to TRBD1. Germline V gene sequence: CDR1 SEHNR, CDR2 FQNEAQ (reference sequence). The length of the CDR3 is 14 residues. J lost 6 bases, V lost 5 bases, and 9 bases had no gene match.

The chain combines TRBV9 with TRBJ2-2; the match to TRBD2 covers 11 bases. This CDR3 is 17 amino acids long. V shed 0 bases and J 7 bases; nucleotides not matched to a gene: 8. Germline CDR1 SGDLS, CDR2 YYNGEE. The DNA of the CDR3 is TGTGCCAGCAGCGTAGATCAATCTAGCGGGAGGTTCGGGGAGCTGTTTTTT. Translating gives CASSVDQSSGRFGELFF.

The chain employs TRBV18 and TRBJ1-5, with a tentative D call TRBD1 (6 bases). The V and J ends lost 6 bases and 5 bases respectively, with 11 bases between them. The CDR3 contains 13 residues. Germline lookup yields CDR1 KGHSH and CDR2 LQKENI. CDR3 sequence reads: CASSTGNDQPQHF. The CDR3 nucleotides are TGTGCCAGCTCCACAGGGAACGATCAGCCCCAGCATTTT.